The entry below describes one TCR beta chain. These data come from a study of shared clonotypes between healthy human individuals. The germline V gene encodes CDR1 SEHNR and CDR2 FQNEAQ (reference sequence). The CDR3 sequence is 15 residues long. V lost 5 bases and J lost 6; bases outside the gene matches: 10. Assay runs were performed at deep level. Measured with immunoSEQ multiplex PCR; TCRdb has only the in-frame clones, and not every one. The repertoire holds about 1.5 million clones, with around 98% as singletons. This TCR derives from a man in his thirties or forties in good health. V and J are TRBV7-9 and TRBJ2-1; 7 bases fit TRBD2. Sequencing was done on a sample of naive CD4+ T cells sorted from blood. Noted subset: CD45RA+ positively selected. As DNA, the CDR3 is TGTGCCAGCAGCCCGTGGGAGGGTACCCCCAATGAGCAGTTCTTC. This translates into CASSPWEGTPNEQFF.